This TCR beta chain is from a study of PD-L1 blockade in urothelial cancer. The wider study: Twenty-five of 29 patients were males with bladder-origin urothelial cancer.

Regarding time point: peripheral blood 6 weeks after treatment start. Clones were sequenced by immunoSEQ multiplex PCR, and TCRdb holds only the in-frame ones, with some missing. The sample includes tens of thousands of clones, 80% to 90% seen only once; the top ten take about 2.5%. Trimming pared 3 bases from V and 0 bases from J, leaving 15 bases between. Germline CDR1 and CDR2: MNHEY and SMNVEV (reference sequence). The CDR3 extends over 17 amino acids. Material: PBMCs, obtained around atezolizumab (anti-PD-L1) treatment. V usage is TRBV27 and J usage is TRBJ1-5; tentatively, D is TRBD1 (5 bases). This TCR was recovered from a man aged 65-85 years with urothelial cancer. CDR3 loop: CASSFSGRGYSNQPQHF. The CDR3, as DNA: TGTGCCAGCAGTTTTTCAGGCCGGGGGTATAGCAATCAGCCCCAGCATTTT.